This T cell receptor (beta chain) was observed in a study of PD-1 blockade in mismatch repair-deficient tumors. CDR3 length: 17 residues. Germline loops: CDR1 SGHAT, CDR2 FQNNGV. V trimming: 4 bases; J trimming: 5 bases; junction bases outside the gene matches: 14. The repertoire was sequenced with immunoSEQ multiplex PCR; TCRdb's copy has only in-frame clones and lacks some. The sample lists about 68,000 clones, almost 80% seen once, with approximately 5% in the top ten. The rearrangement uses TRBV11-2 and TRBJ1-2; 9 nucleotides agree with TRBD1. Material: peripheral blood, obtained 2 weeks after starting pembrolizumab. The sequence was obtained from an adult with mismatch repair-deficient cancer. For the CDR3, the DNA is TGTGCCAGCAGCTCCCCCGGGACAGGGATCGGGGGGTATGGCTACACCTTC. The encoded protein is CASSSPGTGIGGYGYTF.